This T cell receptor beta chain was obtained from a study of T cell changes during pregnancy in multiple sclerosis. This CDR3 spans 15 amino acids. Germline V gene data show CDR1 as SGHDT and CDR2 as YYEEEE. With 4 bases removed from V and 8 bases from J, the gap between germline ends came to 18 bases. This table comes from immunoSEQ multiplex PCR, and its TCRdb copy is limited to in-frame clones, with some not included. The table includes 79,000 or so clones, more than 90% detected once. The TCR sequence derives from a female donor with multiple sclerosis, enrolled in a pregnancy study. Sequences were derived from CD4+ T cells from peripheral blood mononuclear cells, sampled before pregnancy. The rearrangement links TRBV5-6 to TRBJ1-4; D call uncertain. The DNA of the CDR3 is TGTGCCAGCAGCACTGCTAGGATAAGTGGGGAAAAACTGTTTTTT. Translating it yields CASSTARISGEKLFF.